The 29 T cell receptor beta chains listed next were all sequenced from one sample in a study of control samples from healthy donors and cancer patients. Clones were read by immunoSEQ multiplex PCR, and TCRdb kept only the in-frame ones, dropping some. The table has 100,000 to 150,000 clones, around 93% seen once. Sequencing was carried out using blood. The receptors were sampled from a woman in her 50s in good health.

On this clone itself: This CDR3 is missing its conserved last phenylalanine or tryptophan, likely due to a read error. The V gene is TRBV11-2, the J gene TRBJ1-2; D might be TRBD1 (5 bases). Germline V gene lookup returns CDR1 SGHAT and CDR2 FQNNGV. V was trimmed by 6 bases and J by 5 bases, leaving 13 bases between them. The CDR3 is 13 residues long. The CDR3 loop is CASSSDRTYGYTL. For the CDR3, the DNA is TGTGCCAGCAGTTCCGACAGAACATATGGCTACACCCTC.

The rearrangement joins TRBV5-5 to TRBJ1-1; D is undetermined. V was trimmed by 0 bases and J by 5 bases, leaving 11 bases between them. Germline V lookup: CDR1 SGHKS, CDR2 YYEKEE (reference sequence). CDR3 length equals 14 residues. The CDR3 here is CASSLVWVGTEAFF. In DNA form, the CDR3 reads TGTGCCAGCAGCTTGGTATGGGTGGGGACTGAAGCTTTCTTT. The full variable domain, with the rest looked up from reference TRBV5-5 and TRBJ1-1, is DAGVTQSPTHLIKTRGQQVTLRCSPISGHKSVSWYQQVLGQGPQFIFQYYEKEERGRGNFPDRFSARQFPNYSSELNVNALLLGDSALYLCASSLVWVGTEAFFGQGTRLTVV.

This chain links TRBV28 with TRBJ1-5; possible D gene TRBD1, 5 bases. The V gene's germline CDR1 is MDHEN and CDR2 SYDVKM. The V gene lost 6 bases and the J gene lost 0 bases, with 15 bases spanning the gap. This CDR3 has 16 residues. This CDR3 reads CASSPPGGDSNQPQHF. CDR3 DNA: TGTGCCAGCAGCCCCCCTGGGGGGGATAGCAATCAGCCCCAGCATTTT.

The chain joins TRBV6-4 to TRBJ2-1, with 7 bases matching TRBD1. V was clipped by 2 bases and J by 5 bases; unmatched bases: 0. The CDR3 covers 13 residues. Germline V gives CDR1 MRHNA, CDR2 SNTAGT. Here the CDR3 reads CASSDRGHNEQFF. The CDR3 nucleotides are TGTGCCAGCAGTGACAGGGGGCACAATGAGCAGTTCTTC.

The chain employs TRBV2 and TRBJ2-3; TRBD2 matches at 8 bases. CDR1 is SNHLY, CDR2 FYNNEI, per germline. With V trimmed by 7 bases and J by 5 bases, 8 bases remained unmatched. The CDR3 covers 14 residues. CDR3 sequence (DNA): TGTGCCAGCATTTGGCGGGGGGCTGGAGATACGCAGTATTTT. Amino acid sequence: CASIWRGAGDTQYF.

V usage is TRBV5-1 and J usage is TRBJ2-3, with unresolved D. This CDR3 contains 15 residues. The V gene's germline CDR1 is SGHRS and CDR2 YFSETQ. V was pared by 0 bases and J by 4 bases, with 12 bases between. CDR3 in amino acids: CASSLVGKVADTQYF. In DNA form, the CDR3 reads TGCGCCAGCAGCTTGGTAGGAAAGGTCGCAGATACGCAGTATTTT.

The CDR3 DNA follows: TGTGCCAGCAGTTACAGATACAGGGGAGGCACTGAAGCTTTCTTT. Translated: CASSYRYRGGTEAFF. The chain combines TRBV6-5 with TRBJ1-1; 7 bases fit TRBD1. Germline trimming cut 2 bases from V and 4 bases from J; bases unmatched to any gene: 7. The CDR3 sequence is 15 residues long. CDR1 MNHEY and CDR2 SVGAGI come from the germline V gene.

V usage is TRBV9 and J usage is TRBJ2-1, with 8 bases fitting TRBD2. V shed 3 bases, J shed 7 bases, and the junction held 9 bases outside the gene matches. Germline loops: CDR1 SGDLS, CDR2 YYNGEE. CDR3 size: 15 residues. CDR3 loop: CASSARLALMNEQFF. The CDR3, as DNA: TGTGCCAGCAGCGCTCGACTAGCGCTAATGAATGAGCAGTTCTTC.

Remarks on this clone: A junction boundary mismatches the germline segment, possibly from a read error. V is TRBV7-7 and J is TRBJ1-3, with TRBD1 matching 10 bases. In germline, CDR1 is SSHAT, CDR2 FNYEAQ (reference sequence). CDR3 length equals 15 residues. Here the CDR3 reads CASSLDRGPGNTIYF. Here the CDR3 DNA reads TGTGCTAGCAGCTTAGACAGGGGGCCTGGAAACACCATATATTTT.

The gene calls are TRBV9 and TRBJ2-1; D not resolved. CDR1 and CDR2 from the germline V gene are SGDLS and YYNGEE. The germline V and J ends were trimmed by 2 bases and 7 bases, with 13 bases remaining between them. The CDR3 is made up of 14 amino acids. CDR3: CASSVLDWSNEQFF. CDR3 sequence (DNA): TGTGCCAGCAGCGTCTTAGACTGGAGTAATGAGCAGTTCTTC. The variable domain in full, with the rest retrieved from reference TRBV9 and TRBJ2-1, is DSGVTQTPKHLITATGQRVTLRCSPRSGDLSVYWYQQSLDQGLQFLIQYYNGEERAKGNILERFSAQQFPDLHSELNLSSLELGDSALYFCASSVLDWSNEQFFGPGTRLTVL.

The genes are TRBV19 and TRBJ2-7; TRBD2 might be the D (6 bases). Between the trimmed V and J ends, which lost 4 bases and 3 bases, there was a span of 13 bases. Germline-derived CDR1 and CDR2 are LNHDA and SQIVND (reference sequence). The CDR3 totals 14 residues. This CDR3 reads CASSRRDLIYEQYF. DNA for the CDR3: TGTGCCAGTAGTAGGAGGGACTTGATCTACGAGCAGTACTTC.

The gene calls are TRBV30 and TRBJ1-6, with 12 bases that match TRBD1. Germline trimming cut 2 bases from V and 9 bases from J; bases unmatched to any gene: 2. The CDR3 covers 14 residues. The germline CDR1 and CDR2 sequences are GTSNPN and SVGIG (reference sequence). CDR3 sequence reads: CAWSSGQGASPLHF. CDR3 sequence (DNA): TGTGCCTGGAGTTCGGGACAGGGGGCTTCACCCCTCCACTTT.

The chain combines TRBV12-5 with TRBJ1-4, with 7 bases matching TRBD1. V was clipped by 6 bases and J by 5 bases; unmatched bases: 6. Germline V lookup: CDR1 LGHNT, CDR2 FRNRAP. The CDR3 loop spans 14 amino acids. Written as DNA, the CDR3 is TGTGCTAGTGGGCCCGGGACAGCAAATGAAAAACTGTTTTTT. Encoded protein: CASGPGTANEKLFF.

This chain uses TRBV19 with TRBJ1-1; D remains unclear. The V and J ends lost 3 bases and 0 bases respectively, with 11 bases between them. From germline, CDR1 is LNHDA and CDR2 SQIVND (reference sequence). This CDR3 is built from 15 residues. The CDR3 DNA follows: TGTGCCAGTAGTATTTTCCCAGGCTTGAACACTGAAGCTTTCTTT. It specifies CASSIFPGLNTEAFF. The variable domain in full, completed from reference TRBV19 and TRBJ1-1, reads DGGITQSPKYLFRKEGQNVTLSCEQNLNHDAMYWYRQDPGQGLRLIYYSQIVNDFQKGDIAEGYSVSREKKESFPLTVTSAQKNPTAFYLCASSIFPGLNTEAFFGQGTRLTVV.

The V gene is TRBV5-5, the J gene TRBJ2-7; the match to TRBD1 covers 8 bases. Germline loops: CDR1 SGHKS, CDR2 YYEKEE (reference sequence). This CDR3 spans 14 amino acids. Losses at the gene ends were 6 bases for V and 2 bases for J; bases not matched to a gene: 7. The CDR3, as DNA: TGTGCCAGCATACCCCCGACAGGGGCCTACGAGCAGTACTTC. Its translation is CASIPPTGAYEQYF.

The rearrangement uses TRBV5-4 and TRBJ1-2; TRBD1 aligns across 10 bases. V was clipped by 8 bases and J by 4 bases; unmatched bases: 5. Germline loops: CDR1 SGHNT, CDR2 YYREEE (reference sequence). The CDR3 consists of 13 residues. Here the CDR3 reads CASSGQGGYGYTF. The CDR3 DNA reads as TGTGCCAGTAGTGGACAGGGGGGCTATGGCTACACCTTC.

The V and J genes are TRBV2 and TRBJ1-1; 8 nucleotides match TRBD1. This CDR3 has 14 residues. Germline V gene data show CDR1 as SNHLY and CDR2 as FYNNEI. With V trimmed by 5 bases and J by 11 bases, 13 bases remained unmatched. Here the CDR3 reads CASSYGTGPFWAFF. The CDR3 region has the DNA TGTGCCAGCAGTTACGGGACAGGCCCGTTTTGGGCTTTCTTT.

This clone showed up just once. The V and J genes are TRBV5-1 and TRBJ2-3; no reliable D call. The CDR3 covers 15 residues. Germline V gene sequence: CDR1 SGHRS, CDR2 YFSETQ. Trimming pared 0 bases from V and 0 bases from J, leaving 8 bases between. The CDR3 sequence: CASSLDDGSTDTQYF. CDR3 bases: TGCGCCAGCAGCTTGGATGACGGGAGCACAGATACGCAGTATTTT.

The chain has TRBV9 and TRBJ1-5, with D possibly TRBD1 on 5 matching bases. The CDR3 contains 16 residues. The germline gives CDR1 SGDLS, CDR2 YYNGEE. The V gene lost 3 bases and the J gene lost 0 bases, with 13 bases spanning the gap. CDR3 sequence (DNA): TGTGCCAGCAGCGCCGGGACTTCGTATAGCAATCAGCCCCAGCATTTT. Encoded protein: CASSAGTSYSNQPQHF.

The gene calls are TRBV5-6 and TRBJ1-1; 11 nucleotides agree with TRBD1. The J segment lost 6 bases and the V segment lost 0 bases, leaving 7 bases of the junction unmatched. The CDR3 runs 16 residues. Germline CDR1 and CDR2: SGHDT and YYEEEE. CDR3 nucleotide sequence: TGTGCCAGCAGCTTGGGGACAGGGGGCTTAGAGCCTGAAGCTTTCTTT. This translates into CASSLGTGGLEPEAFF.

The V gene is TRBV19, the J gene TRBJ1-5; possibly TRBD1 for D (6 bases). This CDR3 has 13 residues. V was trimmed by 5 bases and J by 4 bases, leaving 9 bases between them. Germline V gene data show CDR1 as LNHDA and CDR2 as SQIVND (reference sequence). CDR3 sequence: CASSSQGNQPQHF. Written as DNA, the CDR3 is TGTGCCAGTAGTTCACAGGGAAATCAGCCCCAGCATTTT.

Comment on this clone: At the DNA level, this CDR3 is encoded by other sequences in the same sample as well. This chain uses TRBV6-1 with TRBJ2-3; 11 nucleotides match TRBD2. Trimming cost V 0 bases and J 6 bases; bases outside gene matches: 5. Germline CDR1 and CDR2: MNHNS and SASEGT. The CDR3 spans 16 residues. The DNA of the CDR3 is TGTGCCAGCAGTGAAGCCCTAGCGGGGGGTCCGGATACGCAGTATTTT. Translation: CASSEALAGGPDTQYF.

With respect to this clone: The identical CDR3 is also encoded by other nucleotide sequences in the sample. The genes are TRBV7-9 and TRBJ1-2; no firm D call. CDR3 length equals 11 residues. Germline V gene lookup returns CDR1 SEHNR and CDR2 FQNEAQ (reference sequence). V was shortened by 1 base and J by 8 bases, with 5 bases between the two germline ends. CDR3 in amino acids: CASSLGDGYTF. CDR3 in DNA: TGTGCCAGCAGCTTAGGAGACGGCTACACCTTC.

The chain uses TRBV28 and TRBJ2-3, with a tentative D call TRBD2 (6 bases). The CDR3 has 14 residues. The germline V gene encodes CDR1 MDHEN and CDR2 SYDVKM. With 3 bases removed from V and 6 bases from J, the gap between germline ends came to 13 bases. The CDR3, as DNA: TGTGCCAGCAGTTTGGAGGGAGGCGTCGATACGCAGTATTTT. Translating it yields CASSLEGGVDTQYF.

CDR3 region: CASSYSENQPQHF. CDR3 DNA: TGTGCCAGCAGTTACTCAGAGAATCAGCCCCAGCATTTT. V and J are TRBV6-6 and TRBJ1-5; no definite D call. The CDR3 consists of 13 residues. The V gene lost 0 bases and the J gene lost 4 bases, with 4 bases spanning the gap. Germline V gene lookup returns CDR1 MNHNY and CDR2 SVGAGI (reference sequence).

For this clone: The final CDR3 position lacks the conserved phenylalanine or tryptophan, pointing to a likely read error. The DNA is left out, because the CDR3 cannot be placed on it with certainty; the CDR3 is given as TCRdb lists it. The chain carries TRBV24-1 and TRBJ1-2. The V gene's germline CDR1 is KGHDR and CDR2 SFDVKD. Ends included, the CDR3 has 10 residues. This CDR3 is CATSDEGSRK.

The chain is built from TRBV10-2 and TRBJ2-3; D may be TRBD1 (6 bases). Germline V gene lookup returns CDR1 WSHSY and CDR2 SAAADI. V lost 8 bases, J lost 6 bases, and 21 bases lay in between. The CDR3 contains 15 residues. The CDR3 loop is CASEPRRDTGDTQYF. Written as DNA, the CDR3 is TGCGCCAGCGAACCACGCCGGGACACGGGGGATACGCAGTATTTT.

About this clone itself: One end of the junction varies from germline; a read error may be responsible. This rearrangement joins TRBV11-1 to TRBJ2-5, with no clear D. Germline V lookup: CDR1 SGHAT, CDR2 FQDESV (reference sequence). CDR3 length: 14 residues. CDR3 sequence reads: CASSLGSGRETQYF. The DNA of the CDR3 is TGTGCCAGCAGTTTAGGCTCCGGGCGAGAGACCCAGTACTTC.

The V call is TRBV11-3, the J call TRBJ1-1; 7 nucleotides match TRBD1. This CDR3 has 13 amino acids. V dropped 1 base and J dropped 6; count of bases not matched to a gene: 2. CDR1 is SGHNT and CDR2 is YENEEA in the germline V gene. The DNA of the CDR3 is TGTGCCAGCAGCTTAGCCCAGGGGGCTGAAGCTTTCTTT. Protein product: CASSLAQGAEAFF.